A selection of T cell receptor beta chains follows, all from one sample in a study of vaccination and CD4 T cells after COVID-19. MiXCR, applied by TCRdb to the PCR reads, yields one record per CDR3 protein. The sample shows roughly 9,200 distinct CDR3 sequences, about 45% of them seen only once. Their recognized antigens are unknown. The sequenced sample consisted of CD4+ T cells from blood, cultured in vitro. Source of these receptors: a human donor in good health. CDR3s include the opening cysteine and the closing phenylalanine or tryptophan. A D gene is named only where the DNA matches it firmly. Size is stated for part of the rows, as once, few or many counts, or as a class when the clone is expanded.

-,TRBJ1-6,TRBV14,-,CASSQDPQGRSPLHF,TGTGCCAGCAGCCAAGATCCCCAGGGACGGTCACCCCTCCACTTT
once,TRBJ2-5,TRBV11-2,TRBD1,CASSKYTSGTGGETQYF,TGTGCCAGCAGCAAATACACGTCAGGGACAGGGGGCGAGACCCAGTACTTC
-,TRBJ2-4,TRBV6-1,-,CASSELGGYSGAKNIQYF,TGTGCCAGCAGTGAACTGGGAGGATATTCGGGAGCCAAAAACATTCAGTACTTC
-,TRBJ2-3,TRBV12-3/TRBV12-4,TRBD2,CASRYEAGGGTDTQYF,TGTGCCAGCAGGTACGAAGCGGGAGGGGGCACAGATACGCAGTATTTT
-,TRBJ2-1,TRBV29-1,TRBD2,CSVPRAGGQYNEQFF,TGCAGCGTCCCCCGGGCGGGGGGACAATACAATGAGCAGTTCTTC
-,TRBJ2-3,TRBV6-4,-,CASSRTYTDTQYF,TGTGCCAGCAGCCGGACGTACACAGATACGCAGTATTTT
-,TRBJ1-5,TRBV6-5,TRBD1,CASSFSRDRASNQPQHF,TGTGCCAGCAGTTTTTCCCGGGACAGGGCGAGCAATCAGCCCCAGCATTTT
few,TRBJ1-5,TRBV7-2,-,CASSPQGGLSQPQHF,TGTGCCAGCAGCCCACAGGGTGGATTGAGCCAGCCCCAGCATTTT
few,TRBJ2-3,TRBV10-1,-,CASRRGSTDTQYF,TGCGCCAGCAGGCGGGGTAGCACAGATACGCAGTATTTT
few,TRBJ2-2,TRBV7-7,TRBD2,CASRAGTSADANTGELFF,TGTGCCAGCAGGGCCGGGACTAGCGCAGACGCGAACACCGGGGAGCTGTTTTTT
few,TRBJ2-2,TRBV20-1,TRBD2,CSARPGTSTGELFF,TGCAGTGCTAGACCCGGGACTAGCACCGGGGAGCTGTTTTTT
-,TRBJ1-2,TRBV28,-,CASSSSGMDYGYTF,TGTGCCAGCAGTTCGTCAGGGATGGACTATGGCTACACCTTC
-,TRBJ2-7,TRBV5-4,TRBD2,CASSWGTSGTYEQYF,TGTGCCAGCAGCTGGGGGACTAGCGGGACTTACGAGCAGTACTTC
-,TRBJ1-1,TRBV5-1,-,CASRPKEAFF,TGCGCCAGCAGGCCGAAGGAAGCTTTCTTT
few,TRBJ2-4,TRBV7-2,TRBD1,CASSLGTGGGNIQYF,TGTGCCAGCAGCTTAGGGACAGGGGGAGGTAACATTCAGTACTTC
-,TRBJ1-6,TRBV27,-,CASNRQGGNSPLHF,TGTGCCAGCAATCGGCAGGGCGGCAATTCACCCCTCCACTTT
few,TRBJ2-3,TRBV7-2,-,CASSLASPLGDTQYF,TGTGCCAGCAGCTTAGCGAGTCCGCTGGGAGATACGCAGTATTTT
-,TRBJ1-4,TRBV7-2,-,CASSPPGLGEKLFF,TGTGCCAGCAGCCCCCCGGGGCTAGGGGAAAAACTGTTTTTT
-,TRBJ2-7,TRBV12-3/TRBV12-4,TRBD2,CASTPPSGRASEQYF,TGTGCCAGCACCCCGCCTAGCGGGAGGGCCTCCGAGCAGTACTTC
few,TRBJ2-5,TRBV20-1,-,CSARWSMETQYF,TGCAGTGCTAGATGGAGCATGGAGACCCAGTACTTC
few,TRBJ1-1,TRBV5-1,TRBD1,CASSLRTGDTEAFF,TGCGCCAGCAGCCTCCGGACAGGGGACACTGAAGCTTTCTTT
-,TRBJ2-7,TRBV27,-,CASSYRAVPLYEQYF,TGTGCCAGCAGCTACCGGGCTGTTCCTCTGTACGAGCAGTACTTC
-,TRBJ2-7,TRBV30,TRBD1,CASGTDYEQYF,TGTGCCTCCGGGACAGACTACGAGCAGTACTTC
-,TRBJ1-1,TRBV12-3/TRBV12-4,TRBD1,CASSTSGGGLGTEAFF,TGTGCCAGCAGTACCTCAGGGGGCGGTTTGGGGACTGAAGCTTTCTTT
few,TRBJ1-5,TRBV6-1,-,CASRDGNSNQPQHF,TGTGCCAGCAGGGACGGTAATAGCAATCAGCCCCAGCATTTT
-,TRBJ2-7,TRBV12-3/TRBV12-4,TRBD2,CASSPGLAGTEQYF,TGTGCCAGCAGCCCGGGACTAGCGGGGACCGAGCAGTACTTC
-,TRBJ2-7,TRBV19,TRBD2,CASSDGLAGKASTNEQYF,TGTGCCAGTAGTGACGGACTAGCGGGGAAGGCCTCTACAAACGAGCAGTACTTC
-,TRBJ1-2,TRBV20-1,TRBD1,CSASRPGTGMGGYTF,TGCAGTGCTAGTCGTCCCGGGACAGGGATGGGCGGCTACACCTTC
-,TRBJ2-5,TRBV6-5,TRBD1,CASSFSRGTKETQYF,TGTGCCAGCAGTTTTAGCAGGGGGACGAAAGAGACCCAGTACTTC
medium-sized,TRBJ1-6,TRBV20-1,TRBD1,CSARDFGQGMHNSPLHF,TGCAGTGCTAGAGATTTTGGACAGGGAATGCATAATTCACCCCTCCACTTT
-,TRBJ2-4,TRBV29-1,-,CSARGLTANIQYF,TGCAGCGCCCGAGGGCTGACAGCAAACATTCAGTACTTC
few,TRBJ2-7,TRBV11-3,-,CASSLDLRGEQYF,TGTGCCAGCAGCTTAGATCTCCGAGGCGAGCAGTACTTC
-,TRBJ1-2,TRBV7-2,TRBD1,CASSPLTDRDGYTF,TGTGCCAGCAGCCCCCTAACGGACAGGGATGGCTACACCTTC
-,TRBJ2-2,TRBV7-9,TRBD2,CASSLGLSGRVTNTGELFF,TGTGCCAGCAGCTTAGGCCTTAGCGGGAGGGTGACGAACACCGGGGAGCTGTTTTTT
-,TRBJ2-2,TRBV24-1,-,CATSDGQSAGELFF,TGTGCCACCAGTGACGGGCAATCAGCCGGGGAGCTGTTTTTT
-,TRBJ1-5,TRBV6-5,TRBD1,CASSYSRDGTGRWGGQPQHF,TGTGCCAGCAGTTACTCCAGGGACGGGACAGGGAGGTGGGGGGGTCAGCCCCAGCATTTT
-,TRBJ1-1,TRBV18,TRBD1,CASSPRIGGASPNTEAFF,TGTGCCAGCTCACCACGTATAGGGGGCGCGTCCCCGAACACTGAAGCTTTCTTT
few,TRBJ2-3,TRBV6-1,TRBD2,CASSATSGGWADTQYF,TGTGCCAGCAGCGCTACTAGCGGGGGTTGGGCAGATACGCAGTATTTT
-,TRBJ1-1,TRBV15,-,CATSRGDAQKRTGEAFF,TGTGCCACCAGCAGAGGAGACGCCCAGAAGCGGACGGGTGAAGCTTTCTTT
-,TRBJ2-7,TRBV10-3,TRBD2,CAIRDTSGAAYEQYF,TGTGCCATCAGGGACACTAGCGGAGCGGCCTACGAGCAGTACTTC